This T cell receptor beta chain was retrieved from a study of T cells in Graves' hyperthyroidism and ophthalmopathy (dated by TCRdb to the late 2010s). Describing the broader study: TCR V-J signatures able to tell the groups apart were searched for in a discovery cohort of some 97 patients, of whom roughly 42 had Graves' ophthalmopathy and around 58 had stable Graves' hyperthyroidism. Thyroid tissue and blood T-cell repertoires from several Graves' hyperthyroidism patients were also compared in the study. Prospective prediction of ophthalmopathy was tested in an independent validation cohort consisting of roughly 20 hyperthyroidism patients and some 15 patients who later progressed to ophthalmopathy. After sampling, hyperthyroidism patients received methimazole starting at 30 mg daily, and ophthalmopathy patients received high-dose intravenous methylprednisolone. TCR Vbeta CDR3 sequencing of around 130 peripheral blood samples (over 40 ophthalmopathy, 70 to 85 hyperthyroidism and around 17 progressor patients) is reported in the paper. The 100 or so discovery patients were divided at random into training and test sets in a 7:3 ratio. The full study reports these points: Most expanded thyroid clonotypes (frequency above 0.001) were also found in blood, which suggests that blood repertoires may mirror thyroid immune responses. No statistical method was used to fix the sample size in advance, and group allocation was not hidden from the investigators. During validation, the model predicted progression to ophthalmopathy a median of around 6 months ahead of onset, with roughly 65% sensitivity and 72.22% specificity. In cross-validation, a model built on a 13 V-J signature told ophthalmopathy apart from stable hyperthyroidism with just under 90% sensitivity and roughly 81% specificity, and in testing the same model reached 80%/75%.

Based on the germline V gene, the CDR1 and CDR2 sequences are SGHAT and FQNNGV. The CDR3, from cysteine to phenylalanine, totals 15 residues. CDR3 DNA is the only sequence kept; it has 45 bases, read in frame from the first base. V has 4 bases trimmed and J has 5 bases trimmed; junction bases matching no gene number 3. The study excluded patients with uncontrolled infections, other autoimmune diseases, pregnancy or lactation. Clinical symptoms, serum thyroxine and TRAb, thyroid ultrasound, and orbital computed tomography formed the basis for the diagnoses. Trizol reagent was used to extract total RNA, and RNA quality was then checked on an Agilent 2100 Bioanalyzer. Ten or more counts support this clonotype. It lacks a known antigen. No quality values exist for individual bases; no much larger clone is one base distant. TCR beta CDR3 regions were amplified from RNA transcripts. The first round of RT-PCR for the TCR CDR3 was performed with the HTBI primer set and the Qiagen OneStep RT-PCR kit. Libraries were constructed in a second round of multiplex PCR, after which size selection and purification were performed. The libraries were sequenced on an Illumina HiSeq2000 using paired-end 100 bp reads. Under the source paper's analysis protocol: Raw data were processed with SOAPnuke, discarding reads with adapters, uncalled bases, mean Phred below 15, or no exact constant-primer or identifier match. COPE v1.2.5 was used to merge high-quality paired reads, and clonotypes were defined as unique nucleotide sequences. MiTCR v1.1 was used to align clonotypes to the IMGT TRBV, TRBD and TRBJ reference segments. The analysis included only V-J combinations with a frequency above 0.0001, which together covered about 99% of the repertoires. A TCS score was defined as the ratio of F50 (clonal expansion) to E x V (chaos), with BLOSUM62-based TCRdist applied between CDR3 peptides within each V-J. Welch's t-statistics and random forest reduced roughly 530 V-J features to 10 to 15, which were used in a naive Bayes classifier (R e1071). The similarity between thyroid and blood repertoires was quantified using the Morisita-Horn index. The public reads were reprocessed in TCRdb via fastp at Q25 and MiXCR, keeping in-frame beta chains. Each entry is one CDR3 protein sequence, shown with its most common DNA and genes. TCRdb's processing, not the authors' own work, is the source of the V and J calls. A total of fewer than 650,000 distinct CDR3 sequences appear in this sample, about 46% of them only once. The biggest ten clones account for about 45% of the sample.

The sample comprised peripheral blood or thyroid tissue (not recorded which). This TCR derives from an adult woman with Graves' disease, either hyperthyroidism or ophthalmopathy (not recorded which). The chain employs TRBV11-2 and TRBJ1-4; the junction holds 11 bases that match TRBD1. The CDR3 sequence is CASSSWTGGNEKLFF. The base sequence is TGTGCCAGCAGCTCCTGGACAGGGGGCAATGAAAAACTGTTTTTT.